This is a list of T cell receptor beta chains from one sample in a study of T cell repertoires in cytomegalovirus infection. TCRdb analysed the reads with MiXCR anew, one entry per CDR3 protein. The sample has about 360,000 distinct CDR3 sequences; over 15% are singletons. The sequencing input was PBMCs. The source is a human donor in good health (CMV status not recorded). Some clones in this sample may be carry-over from other donors' samples. Both conserved end residues are part of each CDR3. Each record gives: D gene, clone size, V gene, J gene, CDR3 length, CDR3 protein, CDR3 DNA. D genes are given only for firm matches. Size tells how often a clone was seen (once, few, many) or the class of an expanded clone, and some rows leave it out.

>NA|NA|TRBV12-3/TRBV12-4|TRBJ1-5|14
CASSNGENNQPQHF
TGTGCCAGCAGCAATGGAGAAAACAATCAGCCCCAGCATTTT
>TRBD1|NA|TRBV7-8|TRBJ1-4|15
CASSPPLRQGSKLFF
TGTGCCAGCAGCCCCCCCCTTCGACAGGGATCAAAACTGTTTTTT
>NA|NA|TRBV11-2|TRBJ1-1|17
CASSVHQLGGPNTEAFF
TGTGCCAGCAGCGTACACCAACTGGGGGGTCCGAACACTGAAGCTTTCTTT
>NA|NA|TRBV20-1|TRBJ2-1|14
CSAARGGSYNEQFF
TGCAGTGCTGCTAGAGGGGGCTCCTACAATGAGCAGTTCTTC
>TRBD1|many|TRBV7-8|TRBJ1-2|14
CASSLGGDRNGYTF
TGTGCCAGCAGCTTAGGTGGGGACAGGAATGGCTACACCTTC
>TRBD2|few|TRBV29-1|TRBJ2-2|16
CSVVGSGRFNTGELFF
TGCAGCGTTGTTGGTAGCGGGAGATTTAACACCGGGGAGCTGTTTTTT
>NA|many|TRBV28|TRBJ2-1|14
CASSFPGGYNEQFF
TGTGCCAGCAGTTTCCCAGGGGGGTACAATGAGCAGTTCTTC
>NA|NA|TRBV12-3/TRBV12-4|TRBJ2-3|13
CASSPRITDTQYF
TGTGCCAGCAGCCCGCGAATAACAGATACGCAGTATTTT
>NA|NA|TRBV19|TRBJ1-3|13
CASPTHRADTIYF
TGTGCCAGTCCAACACATCGAGCGGACACCATATATTTT
>NA|many|TRBV7-2|TRBJ2-7|15
CASSRSRAGQYEQYF
TGTGCCAGCAGCCGCTCCCGGGCAGGGCAGTACGAGCAGTACTTC
>NA|many|TRBV6-1|TRBJ1-5|16
CASSEVGTAINQPQHF
TGTGCCAGCAGTGAAGTCGGAACAGCTATAAATCAGCCCCAGCATTTT
>NA|NA|TRBV2|TRBJ2-1|15
CASSVSGCTYNEQFF
TGTGCCAGCAGTGTGAGCGGGTGTACCTACAATGAGCAGTTCTTC
>NA|many|TRBV4-1|TRBJ2-7|16
CASSQDGDSAFYEQYF
TGCGCCAGCAGCCAAGACGGGGACTCTGCCTTTTACGAGCAGTACTTC
>TRBD1|NA|TRBV12-3/TRBV12-4|TRBJ2-7|15
CASTPRDRGSYELYF
TGTGCCAGCACTCCAAGGGACAGGGGTTCCTACGAGCTGTACTTC
>NA|few|TRBV11-2|TRBJ2-7|13
CASSPYKDLRKDF
TGTGCCAGCAGCCCTTACAAGGACCTCAGGAAGGACTTC
>NA|NA|TRBV12-3/TRBV12-4|TRBJ1-1|11
CASSPEIEAFF
TGTGCCAGCAGCCCGGAGATAGAAGCTTTCTTT
>NA|NA|TRBV7-2|TRBJ2-1|15
CASSRAPGNYNEQFF
TGTGCCAGCAGCCGGGCCCCCGGGAACTACAATGAGCAGTTCTTC
>TRBD1|many|TRBV7-2|TRBJ2-3|17
CASSRSSQGGGTDTQYF
TGTGCCAGCAGCCGATCCTCACAGGGGGGTGGCACAGATACGCAGTATTTT
>NA|many|TRBV7-6|TRBJ2-3|16
CASSLEAGLRTDTQYF
TGTGCCAGCAGCTTAGAGGCAGGGTTGAGGACAGATACGCAGTATTTT
>NA|NA|TRBV7-2|TRBJ2-3|14
CASSAGTSTDTQYF
TGTGCCAGCAGCGCCGGGACTAGCACAGATACGCAGTATTTT
>NA|NA|TRBV2|TRBJ2-2|15
CASSALRENTGELFF
TGTGCCAGCAGTGCGCTTCGGGAAAACACCGGGGAGCTGTTTTTT
>TRBD1|NA|TRBV11-3|TRBJ2-3|12
CASSRQGGTQYF
TGTGCCAGCAGCCGACAGGGGGGTACGCAGTATTTT
>NA|NA|TRBV6-1|TRBJ1-3|17
CASTPWSSRCSGNTIYF
TGTGCCAGCACCCCCTGGTCCTCCCGTTGCTCTGGAAACACCATATATTTT
>NA|many|TRBV12-3/TRBV12-4|TRBJ1-3|14
CASSLRGGGNTIYF
TGTGCCAGCAGTTTGCGAGGGGGAGGAAACACCATATATTTT
>TRBD1|NA|TRBV6-6|TRBJ2-7|12
CASTVRGGGQYF
TGTGCCAGCACCGTCAGAGGGGGCGGGCAGTACTTC
>NA|many|TRBV7-2|TRBJ1-1|14
CASSSGPSNTEAFF
TGTGCCAGCAGCTCCGGACCCTCGAACACTGAAGCTTTCTTT
>TRBD1|NA|TRBV7-2|TRBJ1-5|16
CASTPGSGTVNQPQHF
TGTGCCAGCACCCCGGGCTCCGGGACAGTCAATCAGCCCCAGCATTTT
>NA|NA|TRBV7-2|TRBJ2-7|15
CASIPRVAGGYEQYF
TGTGCCAGCATCCCCCGTGTTGCCGGCGGCTACGAGCAGTACTTC
>TRBD2|few|TRBV7-8|TRBJ2-7|16
CASSERTSGGVYEQYF
TGTGCCAGCAGCGAACGGACTAGCGGGGGTGTCTACGAGCAGTACTTC
>NA|few|TRBV7-6|TRBJ1-3|15
CASSPGRNSGNTIYF
TGTGCCAGCAGCCCCGGACGGAACTCTGGAAACACCATATATTTT